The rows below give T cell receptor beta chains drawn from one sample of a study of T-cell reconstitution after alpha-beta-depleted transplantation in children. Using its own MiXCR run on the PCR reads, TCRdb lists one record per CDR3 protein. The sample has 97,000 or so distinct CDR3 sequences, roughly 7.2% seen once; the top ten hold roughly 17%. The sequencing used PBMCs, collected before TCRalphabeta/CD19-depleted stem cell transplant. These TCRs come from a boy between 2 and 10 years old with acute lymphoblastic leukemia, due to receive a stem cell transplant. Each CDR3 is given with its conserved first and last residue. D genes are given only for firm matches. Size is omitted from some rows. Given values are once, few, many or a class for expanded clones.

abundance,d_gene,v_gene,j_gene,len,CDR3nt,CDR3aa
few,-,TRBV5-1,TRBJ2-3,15,TGCGCCAGCAGCTCCCCTACCTTGAGCACAGATACGCAGTATTTT,CASSSPTLSTDTQYF
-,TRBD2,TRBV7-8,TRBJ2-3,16,TGTGCCAGCAGCCCCTTTGGAGCGGGGGGAACAGATACGCAGTATTTT,CASSPFGAGGTDTQYF
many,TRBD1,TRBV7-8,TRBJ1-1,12,TGTGCCAGCAGCTATATGGGACAGTGGGCTTTCTTT,CASSYMGQWAFF
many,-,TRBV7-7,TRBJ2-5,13,TGTGCCAGCAGCTCCGGACAGCGAGAGACCCAGTACTTC,CASSSGQRETQYF
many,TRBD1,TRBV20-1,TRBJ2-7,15,TGCAGTGCTAGAGACCTATCAACAGGGGGGAACGAGCAGTACTTC,CSARDLSTGGNEQYF
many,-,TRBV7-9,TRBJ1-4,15,TGTGCCAGCAGCTTAGATATAACAACTAATGAAAAACTGTTTTTT,CASSLDITTNEKLFF
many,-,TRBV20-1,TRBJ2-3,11,TGCAGTGCTGTAAGCACAGATACGCAGTATTTT,CSAVSTDTQYF
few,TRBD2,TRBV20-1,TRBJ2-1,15,TGCAGTGCTAGCCGACTAGCCCGGGATGGGGATGAGCAGTTCTTC,CSASRLARDGDEQFF
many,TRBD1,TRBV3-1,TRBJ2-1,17,TGTGCCAGCAGCCAAGGACAGGGCGGAGGCTCCTACAATGAGCAGTTCTTC,CASSQGQGGGSYNEQFF
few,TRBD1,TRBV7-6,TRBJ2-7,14,TGTGCCAGCAGCTCGGAGGGACAGGCTGGCGAGCAGTACTTC,CASSSEGQAGEQYF
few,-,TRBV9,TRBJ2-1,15,TGTGCCAGCAGCGTAGCTGGGGGGCCGGGTAATGAGCAGTTCTTC,CASSVAGGPGNEQFF
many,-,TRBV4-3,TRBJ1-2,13,TGCGCCAGCAGCCAAGACGAGGGCTATGGCTACACCTTC,CASSQDEGYGYTF
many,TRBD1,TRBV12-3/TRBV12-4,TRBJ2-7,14,TGTGCCAGCAGCCCTTGGGACAGGCCCACCGAGCAGTACTTC,CASSPWDRPTEQYF
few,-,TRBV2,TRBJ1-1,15,TGTGCCAGCACCGGGGAGGGGCCAGGGTACACTGAAGCTTTCTTT,CASTGEGPGYTEAFF
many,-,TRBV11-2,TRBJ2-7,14,TGTGCCAGCAGCTTAGCCGGCCCGAACTACGAGCAGTACTTC,CASSLAGPNYEQYF
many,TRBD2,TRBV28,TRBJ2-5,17,TGTGCCAGCAGTTTGACTAGCGGGGGGATCTATCAAGAGACCCAGTACTTC,CASSLTSGGIYQETQYF
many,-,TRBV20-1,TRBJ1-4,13,TGCAGTGCTAAGACAGAAACTAATGAAAAACTGTTTTTT,CSAKTETNEKLFF
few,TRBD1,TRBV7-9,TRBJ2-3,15,TGTGCCAGCAGCCTGCGGGACAGGGTTTTGGATACGCAGTATTTT,CASSLRDRVLDTQYF
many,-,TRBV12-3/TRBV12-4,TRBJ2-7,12,TGTGCCAGCGGGTCCGAGGGGGGGGAGCAGTACTTC,CASGSEGGEQYF
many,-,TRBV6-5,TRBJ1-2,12,TGTGCCTCCCAGGACCCGGGATATGGCTACACCTTC,CASQDPGYGYTF
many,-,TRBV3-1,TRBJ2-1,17,TGTGCCAGCAGCCAAGGGAAGTTCAGGGCTTACGGGGCTGAGCAGTTCTTC,CASSQGKFRAYGAEQFF
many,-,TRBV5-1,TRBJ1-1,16,TGCGCCAGCAGCTTGGTCACTACAGGGATGAACACTGAAGCTTTCTTT,CASSLVTTGMNTEAFF
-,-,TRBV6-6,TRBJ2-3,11,TGTGCCAGCAGTTACGGGGATACGCAGTATTTT,CASSYGDTQYF
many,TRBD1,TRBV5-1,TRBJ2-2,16,TGCGCCAGCAGCTTGGAAGGCAGGGGGCGTCGTATGGAGCTGTTTTTT,CASSLEGRGRRMELFF
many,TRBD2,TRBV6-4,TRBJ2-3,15,TGTGCCAGCAGTGACGGTGGGGGGGAGACAGATACGCAGTATTTT,CASSDGGGETDTQYF
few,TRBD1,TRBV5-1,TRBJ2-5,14,TGCGCCAGCAGCTGGGACAGTCGTCAAGAGACCCAGTACTTC,CASSWDSRQETQYF
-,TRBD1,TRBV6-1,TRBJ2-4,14,TGTGCCAGCACTCAGGGGGCGAGCAAAAACATTCAGTACTTC,CASTQGASKNIQYF
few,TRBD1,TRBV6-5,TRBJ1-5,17,TGTGCCAGCAGTTACGTGGCAGGGGGACATAGCAATCAGCCCCAGCATTTT,CASSYVAGGHSNQPQHF
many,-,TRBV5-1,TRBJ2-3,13,TGCGCCAGCAGCTTTCACTGGACAGATACGCAGTATTTT,CASSFHWTDTQYF
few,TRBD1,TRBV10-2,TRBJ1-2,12,TGCGCCACCCTTCGGGACAGCTATGGCTACACCTTC,CATLRDSYGYTF
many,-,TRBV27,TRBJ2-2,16,TGTGCCAGCAGTTTCTTGGATACTTTCGACACCGGGGAGCTGTTTTTT,CASSFLDTFDTGELFF
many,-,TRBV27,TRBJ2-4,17,TGTGCCAGCAGTTTATCGGCGGGTGCCCGGACCAAAAACATTCAGTACTTC,CASSLSAGARTKNIQYF
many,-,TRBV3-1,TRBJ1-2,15,TGTGCCAGCAGCCAAGGTTTCCAGGCTGACTATGGCTACACCTTC,CASSQGFQADYGYTF
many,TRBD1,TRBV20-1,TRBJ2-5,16,TGCAGTGCTACGCGGATAGGACAGGGCGAATCAGAGACCCAGTACTTC,CSATRIGQGESETQYF
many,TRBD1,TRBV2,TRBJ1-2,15,TGTGCCAGCAGTGTTGTGGGACAGGGGGCGGAGGGCTACACCTTC,CASSVVGQGAEGYTF
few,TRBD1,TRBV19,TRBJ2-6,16,TGTGCCAGTAGTGTCCACAGGGGCTCTGGGGCCAACGTCCTGACTTTC,CASSVHRGSGANVLTF
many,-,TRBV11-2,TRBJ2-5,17,TGTGCCAGCAGCCTGGGGCAGGTAGCGAACCGGGGGGAGACCCAGTACTTC,CASSLGQVANRGETQYF
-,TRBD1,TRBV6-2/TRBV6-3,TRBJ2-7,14,TGTGCCAGCAGTTGGGGACAGGGAGGCTACGAGCAGTACTTC,CASSWGQGGYEQYF
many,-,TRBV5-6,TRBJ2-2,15,TGTGCCAGCAGCCGACCCGTAGCTCTTACCGGGGAGCTGTTTTTT,CASSRPVALTGELFF
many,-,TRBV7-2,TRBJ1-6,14,TGTGCCAGCAGCTTAGAACGCGCAAATTCACCCCTCCACTTT,CASSLERANSPLHF
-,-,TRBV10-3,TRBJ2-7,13,TGTGCCATCAAACGGGCGCATACCTACGAGCAGTACTTC,CAIKRAHTYEQYF
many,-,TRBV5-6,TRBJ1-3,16,TGTGCCAGCAGCTCCGACGGGCGATCATGGGGAAACACCATATATTTT,CASSSDGRSWGNTIYF
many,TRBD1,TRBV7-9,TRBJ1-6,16,TGTGCCAGCAGCTCGGGACAGGGGGGTCGTTATTCACCCCTCCACTTT,CASSSGQGGRYSPLHF